This paragraph reports one T cell receptor beta chain. No antigen is known for it. V shed 4 bases, J shed 8 bases, and the junction held 11 bases outside the gene matches. This CDR3 is built from 14 residues. CDR1 and CDR2 from the germline V gene are SGHNT and YYREEE (reference sequence). The treatment denotes: roughly 11-day PBMC culture with coronavirus spike peptide pools or control peptides (ViraFEST assay). These data are taken from a study of vaccination and CD4 T cells after COVID-19. Scientists ran DNA taken from cultured CD4+ T cells through the Oncomine TCR Beta short-read assay for sequencing. A single record per CDR3 protein comes from TCRdb applying MiXCR to the PCR reads. This sample has 24,000 or so distinct CDR3 sequences, with about 54% found just once.

This TCR came from a human donor who had recovered from COVID-19. Sequenced sample: CD4+ T cells from blood, cultured in vitro. The J gene is TRBJ1-1, the V gene TRBV5-4, with TRBD1 matching 7 bases. The CDR3 sequence is CASSETGVAGEAFF. The CDR3 bases are TGTGCCAGCAGCGAAACAGGGGTGGCGGGCGAAGCTTTCTTT.